The 20 T cell receptor beta chains in this list originate from one sample, sequenced in a study of OX40 agonist ivuxolimab in advanced cancers. Library prep was done by the immunoSEQ multiplex PCR assay. The immuneACCESS repertoire file appears here via TCRdb, limited to in-frame rearrangements. These files lack a portion of the clones; in checked studies, under half of the deficit traces to unresolved V genes, and the cause of the others is not known. The sample table contains around 88,000 clones; only one count was recorded for roughly nine tenths of them. The ten largest account for roughly 0.5% of the sample. This material consisted of CD4+ or CD8+ T cells sorted from blood, taken in a trial of the OX40 agonist ivuxolimab. These receptors were taken from an adult with an advanced solid tumor such as melanoma, head and neck, liver or kidney cancer.

The V and J genes are TRBV7-2 and TRBJ2-3; D call uncertain. Per the germline V gene, CDR1 is SGHTA and CDR2 is FQGNSA. The V gene lost 5 bases and the J gene lost 2 bases, with 8 bases spanning the gap. CDR3 size: 13 residues. CDR3 DNA: TGTGCCAGCAGCCGACAAGACACAGATACGCAGTATTTT. It yields the protein CASSRQDTDTQYF.

The V and J genes are TRBV19 and TRBJ1-2, with 7 bases lining up with TRBD1. Germline assignment: CDR1 LNHDA and CDR2 SQIVND (reference sequence). J was trimmed by 3 bases and V by 2 bases; bases with no gene match: 6. The CDR3 is 15 residues long. CDR3 sequence: CASSIKSQGDYGYTF. CDR3 DNA sequence: TGTGCCAGTAGTATAAAGAGCCAGGGGGACTATGGCTACACCTTC.

The CDR3 DNA is TGCAGTGCTAGCCGCGTGACTGAAGCTTTCTTT. Translation: CSASRVTEAFF. The chain has TRBV20-1 and TRBJ1-1; D gene uncertain. V lost 3 bases and J lost 5, with 7 bases in between. Germline CDR1 reads DFQATT; CDR2 reads SNEGSKA (reference sequence). The CDR3 runs 11 residues.

This sequence joins TRBV5-1 and TRBJ2-6; D call uncertain. The CDR3 runs to 16 residues. CDR1 is SGHRS and CDR2 is YFSETQ in the germline V gene. V was pared by 4 bases and J by 0 bases, with 11 bases between. The chain's CDR3 is CASSTGRPSGANVLTF. The DNA of the CDR3 is TGCGCCAGCAGCACCGGACGCCCCTCTGGGGCCAACGTCCTGACTTTC.

In this sample, this clone turned up once. V usage is TRBV10-3 and J usage is TRBJ1-6; D is undetermined. The CDR3 is 14 amino acids. The germline CDR1 and CDR2 sequences are ENHRY and SYGVKD. V lost 3 bases to trimming and J lost 4 bases, with 7 bases between them. The CDR3 sequence: CAISDEGYNSPLHF. The CDR3 region has the DNA TGTGCCATCAGTGATGAGGGATATAATTCACCCCTCCACTTT.

The chain employs TRBV19 and TRBJ1-4; 9 bases are shared with TRBD1. With 4 bases clipped from V and 5 bases from J, the junction kept 5 bases outside the gene matches. Germline lookup yields CDR1 LNHDA and CDR2 SQIVND (reference sequence). The CDR3 has 15 amino acids. The CDR3 DNA is TGTGCCAGTAGTAGATTGGGACAGGGCAATGAAAAACTGTTTTTT. Its protein product is CASSRLGQGNEKLFF.

This chain joins TRBV5-1 and TRBJ1-2, with D hard to call. Germline V gene sequence: CDR1 SGHRS, CDR2 YFSETQ. V was cut by 4 bases and J by 6 bases, with 10 bases left in between. This CDR3 is 12 amino acids long. This CDR3 reads CASSVSGHGYTF. The DNA for the CDR3 is TGCGCCAGCAGCGTCAGTGGACATGGCTACACCTTC.

CDR3 bases: TGTGCCAGCAGTTTATCAGGGGCGGTTAGCAATCAGCCCCAGCATTTT. Translated, it gives CASSLSGAVSNQPQHF. The chain couples TRBV27 to TRBJ1-5, with D possibly TRBD1 on 5 matching bases. Between the trimmed V and J ends, which lost 0 bases and 0 bases, there was a span of 9 bases. The germline V gene encodes CDR1 MNHEY and CDR2 SMNVEV (reference sequence). This CDR3 is built from 16 residues.

Here the CDR3 reads CASSTGILTEAFF. CDR3 coding DNA: TGCGCCAGCAGCACCGGGATACTCACTGAAGCTTTCTTT. The chain recombines TRBV5-1 with TRBJ1-1, with no clear D. V was pared by 4 bases and J by 4 bases, with 11 bases between. From germline, CDR1 is SGHRS and CDR2 YFSETQ. The CDR3 has 13 residues.

This sequence joins TRBV7-2 and TRBJ2-7, with 12 bases matching TRBD2. This CDR3 is 13 amino acids long. Germline V gives CDR1 SGHTA, CDR2 FQGNSA. V shed 4 bases, J shed 8 bases, and the junction held 3 bases outside the gene matches. CDR3 residues: CASSSGLAGQQYF. The CDR3 DNA sequence: TGTGCCAGCAGCTCGGGACTAGCGGGTCAGCAGTACTTC.

This clone has just one count. The chain uses TRBV7-9 and TRBJ2-1; the match to TRBD1 covers 8 bases. The V gene's germline CDR1 is SEHNR and CDR2 FQNEAQ (reference sequence). This CDR3 spans 15 amino acids. V lost 5 bases and J lost 4; bases outside the gene matches: 7. CDR3 in DNA: TGTGCCAGCAGCCTCACCGGGACAGGATACAATGAGCAGTTCTTC. Encoded protein: CASSLTGTGYNEQFF.

CDR3 protein: CSVATGPYGYTF. Written as DNA, the CDR3 is TGCAGCGTCGCAACAGGGCCCTATGGCTACACCTTC. The gene calls are TRBV29-1 and TRBJ1-2; possibly TRBD1 for D (6 bases). The CDR3 contains 12 residues. Trimming left V 6 bases short and J 4 bases short, with 12 bases between. Germline V gene data show CDR1 as SQVTM and CDR2 as ANQGSEA. The full variable domain, in which reference TRBV29-1 and TRBJ1-2 provide the parts outside the CDR3, is SAVISQKPSRDICQRGTSLTIQCQVDSQVTMMFWYRQQPGQSLTLIATANQGSEATYESGFVIDKFPISRPNLTFSTLTVSNMSPEDSSIYLCSVATGPYGYTFGSGTRLTVV.

The count of this clone is one. The rearrangement links TRBV5-6 to TRBJ1-5; 11 bases align to TRBD1. The V segment lost 3 bases and the J segment 7 bases; nucleotides outside the gene matches: 6. The CDR3 runs 15 residues. Germline V gene sequence: CDR1 SGHDT, CDR2 YYEEEE. CDR3 residues: CASSYGQGAWQPQHF. CDR3 nucleotides: TGTGCCAGCAGCTACGGACAGGGGGCATGGCAGCCCCAGCATTTT.

The rearrangement joins TRBV7-2 to TRBJ2-5, with 10 bases identical to TRBD2. The CDR3 spans 15 residues. V lost 6 bases, J lost 3 bases, and 7 bases stayed unmatched. The germline gives CDR1 SGHTA, CDR2 FQGNSA. CDR3 region: CASSSPGTSEETQYF. CDR3 sequence (DNA): TGTGCCAGCAGTTCACCGGGGACTAGCGAAGAGACCCAGTACTTC.

V is TRBV19 and J is TRBJ2-3; D gene ambiguous. Trimming cost V 6 bases and J 2 bases, with 9 bases left between them. CDR1 and CDR2 from the germline V gene are LNHDA and SQIVND (reference sequence). The CDR3 has 13 residues. This chain's CDR3 is CASRNPPTDTQYF. In nucleotides, the CDR3 is TGTGCCAGTAGAAACCCCCCCACAGATACGCAGTATTTT.

V usage is TRBV6-5 and J usage is TRBJ2-3; D possibly corresponds to TRBD2 (5 bases). Trimming pared 6 bases from V and 0 bases from J, leaving 13 bases between. The CDR3 extends over 15 amino acids. Looked up from germline, CDR1 is MNHEY and CDR2 is SVGAGI. CDR3 DNA sequence: TGTGCCAGCAGGATCCAGCGGACTAGCACAGATACGCAGTATTTT. Amino acid sequence: CASRIQRTSTDTQYF.

A word on this clone: Mismatch with germline at one junction end may stem from a read error. The J gene is TRBJ2-7, the V gene TRBV5-1; tentatively, D is TRBD2 (6 bases). Germline CDR1 and CDR2: SGHRS and YFSETQ. The CDR3 totals 14 residues. CDR3: CASSSGTSLYEQYF. Written as DNA, the CDR3 is TGTGCCAGCAGCTCCGGGACTTCCCTCTACGAGCAGTACTTC.

The chain combines TRBV11-2 with TRBJ2-7; D not certain. This CDR3 has 11 residues. CDR1 is SGHAT and CDR2 is FQNNGV in the germline V gene. Trimming shortened V by 5 bases and J by 5 bases, and 7 bases separated the two germline ends. The CDR3 sequence: CASSPWDEQYF. The DNA for the CDR3 is TGTGCCAGCAGCCCGTGGGACGAGCAGTACTTC.

This sequence joins TRBV10-1 and TRBJ2-5, with TRBD1 matching over 8 bases. The trim removed 4 bases at V and 1 base at J, leaving 5 bases unmatched. This CDR3 has 15 residues. CDR1 and CDR2 from the germline V gene are WNHNN and SYGVQD (reference sequence). The CDR3, as DNA: TGCGCCAGCAGTGCTGGACAGGGTCCCCAAGAGACCCAGTACTTC. Protein sequence: CASSAGQGPQETQYF.

This chain connects TRBV9 to TRBJ2-3, with TRBD2 as a possible D gene (7 bases). Germline CDR1 and CDR2: SGDLS and YYNGEE. The CDR3 spans 15 residues. V lost 2 bases and J lost 6, with 16 bases in between. CDR3 protein: CASSVAGAGKDTQYF. CDR3 DNA sequence: TGTGCCAGCAGCGTTGCGGGGGCCGGGAAGGATACGCAGTATTTT.